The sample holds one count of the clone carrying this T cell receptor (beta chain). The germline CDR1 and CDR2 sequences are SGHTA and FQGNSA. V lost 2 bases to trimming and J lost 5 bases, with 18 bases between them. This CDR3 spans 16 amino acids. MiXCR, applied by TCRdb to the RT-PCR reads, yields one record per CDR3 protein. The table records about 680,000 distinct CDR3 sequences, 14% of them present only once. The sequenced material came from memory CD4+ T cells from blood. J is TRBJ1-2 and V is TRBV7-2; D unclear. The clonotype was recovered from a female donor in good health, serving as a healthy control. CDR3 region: CASSLFSPVEGYGYTF. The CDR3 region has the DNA TGTGCCAGCAGCTTATTCAGCCCGGTGGAGGGATATGGCTACACCTTC.